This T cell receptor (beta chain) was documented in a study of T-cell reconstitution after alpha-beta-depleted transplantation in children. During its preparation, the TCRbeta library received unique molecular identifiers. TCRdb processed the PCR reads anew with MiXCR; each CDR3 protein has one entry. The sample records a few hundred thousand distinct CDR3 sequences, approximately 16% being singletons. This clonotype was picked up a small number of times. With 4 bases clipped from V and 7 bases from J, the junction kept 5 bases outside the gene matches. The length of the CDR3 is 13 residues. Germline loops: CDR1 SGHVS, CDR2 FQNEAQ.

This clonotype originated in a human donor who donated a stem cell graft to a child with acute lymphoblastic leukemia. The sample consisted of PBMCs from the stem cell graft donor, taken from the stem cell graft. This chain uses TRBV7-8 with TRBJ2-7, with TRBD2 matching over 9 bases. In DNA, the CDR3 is TGTGCCAGCAGCTCGTATAGCGGGAGTGAGCAGTACTTC. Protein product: CASSSYSGSEQYF.